These 26 T cell receptor beta chains share one sample of origin, sequenced in a study of spatial heterogeneity in lung cancer. As to time point: blood at routine non-recurrence follow-up after resection. Unsorted whole RNA samples from tumor, nontumor lung or frozen PBMC were sequenced. One entry per CDR3 protein results from TCRdb running MiXCR on the 5' RACE reads. The sample records about 120,000 distinct CDR3 sequences, over 9% being singletons. The sequencing here drew on PBMCs, taken at follow-up. All receptors come from a male donor with early-stage non-small cell lung cancer.

Many counts were recorded for this clonotype. The genes are TRBV7-2 and TRBJ2-3, with TRBD2 identical over 7 bases. CDR3 length: 13 residues. The junction had 7 bases not matched to a gene; V was cut back by 3 bases and J by 10 bases. The germline gives CDR1 SGHTA, CDR2 FQGNSA. CDR3 bases: TGTGCCAGCAGCTTGGAGGGACTACTCGCGCAGTATTTT. It yields the protein CASSLEGLLAQYF.

This clonotype was counted a few times. The rearrangement uses TRBV27 and TRBJ2-1, with D possibly matching TRBD2 (6 bases). CDR1 and CDR2 from the germline V gene are MNHEY and SMNVEV (reference sequence). Trimming stripped 3 bases from V and 5 bases from J, with 8 bases between. This CDR3 has 13 amino acids. The CDR3, as DNA: TGTGCCAGCAGTTTTGCGGGGAACAATGAGCAGTTCTTC. Residues: CASSFAGNNEQFF.

This sequence joins TRBV27 and TRBJ2-1, with D uncertain. Germline loops: CDR1 MNHEY, CDR2 SMNVEV (reference sequence). The CDR3 consists of 12 residues. Trimming cost V 6 bases and J 13 bases, with 16 bases left between them. CDR3 region: CASSTNSLGQFF. Here the CDR3 DNA reads TGTGCCAGCAGCACAAACAGTTTAGGTCAGTTCTTC.

The chain employs TRBV14 and TRBJ2-7, with 9 bases fitting TRBD1. The CDR3 totals 18 residues. Germline V gene lookup returns CDR1 SGHDN and CDR2 FVKESK. The trim removed 1 base at V and 0 bases at J, leaving 10 bases unmatched. The DNA of the CDR3 is TGTGCCAGCAGCCAAGGTGACAGGGGGTTCCGGAGCTCCTACGAGCAGTACTTC. Translation gives CASSQGDRGFRSSYEQYF.

The chain couples TRBV6-2 or TRBV6-3 to TRBJ2-3; D is unclear. V was trimmed by 5 bases and J by 4 bases, leaving 13 bases between them. CDR3 size: 14 residues. Germline V gene sequence: CDR1 MNHEY, CDR2 SVGEGT. The CDR3 here is CASSRAATADTQYF. In DNA form, the CDR3 reads TGTGCCAGCAGTAGAGCAGCAACCGCAGATACGCAGTATTTT.

This clonotype was counted ten times or more. The CDR3 reads CSAGQGRNQPQHF. For the CDR3, the DNA is TGCAGCGCGGGACAGGGGCGCAATCAGCCCCAGCATTTT. The rearrangement links TRBV29-1 to TRBJ1-5; 10 bases are shared with TRBD1. Germline V gene sequence: CDR1 SQVTM, CDR2 ANQGSEA. CDR3 size: 13 residues. The trim removed 7 bases at V and 2 bases at J, leaving 2 bases unmatched.

The rearrangement links TRBV11-2 to TRBJ2-5; TRBD2 matches 11 bases. The germline V gene encodes CDR1 SGHAT and CDR2 FQNNGV. The CDR3 length is 14 residues. V lost 4 bases and J lost 3; bases outside the gene matches: 1. The CDR3 DNA is TGTGCCAGCAGCTCGGGACTAGCGGAAGAGACCCAGTACTTC. Its translation is CASSSGLAEETQYF.

This chain connects TRBV20-1 to TRBJ1-3; TRBD1 is a possible D gene (5 bases). This CDR3 is built from 16 residues. V gave up 5 bases and J gave up 1 base, with 18 bases separating them. Germline V gives CDR1 DFQATT, CDR2 SNEGSKA (reference sequence). CDR3 DNA: TGCAGTGCTGCCCACAGAGGGAAGGGGTCTGGAAACACCATATATTTT. Amino acid sequence: CSAAHRGKGSGNTIYF.

This clonotype occurred many times. This chain links TRBV25-1 with TRBJ2-7; the D gene is possibly TRBD1 (6 bases). The CDR3 runs to 13 residues. Trimming stripped 9 bases from V and 2 bases from J, with 14 bases between. Germline-derived CDR1 and CDR2 are MGHDK and SYGVNS. The CDR3 protein is CASHGQGTYEQYF. In DNA, the CDR3 is TGTGCCAGTCATGGGCAGGGGACCTACGAGCAGTACTTC.

The sample holds a few counts of this clonotype. The CDR3, as DNA: TGTGCCAGCACCCGCGCAGGGATGACTGGGGCCAACGTCCTGACTTTC. It yields the protein CASTRAGMTGANVLTF. V usage is TRBV5-4 and J usage is TRBJ2-6; a possible D gene is TRBD1 (5 bases). The CDR3 has 16 residues. Germline assignment: CDR1 SGHNT and CDR2 YYREEE (reference sequence). V was clipped by 6 bases and J by 2 bases, with 15 bases between them.

This chain uses TRBV6-5 with TRBJ2-3; no reliable D call. Deletions cut 8 bases from V and 0 bases from J, with 9 bases between. Germline V gene data show CDR1 as MNHEY and CDR2 as SVGAGI. The CDR3 is 13 amino acids. CDR3 bases: TGTGCCAGCGCGGCCCATAGCACAGATACGCAGTATTTT. It encodes CASAAHSTDTQYF.

This clonotype appeared a few times. The V and J genes are TRBV6-5 and TRBJ2-2, with no clear D. Trimming shortened V by 6 bases and J by 2 bases, and 16 bases separated the two germline ends. Looked up from germline, CDR1 is MNHEY and CDR2 is SVGAGI. This CDR3 contains 16 residues. The CDR3 DNA reads TGTGCCAGCAGGAGACAATCGTTAGCAAACACCGGGGAGCTGTTTTTT. Translation gives CASRRQSLANTGELFF.

The chain links TRBV9 to TRBJ2-7; no clear D gene. With 0 bases removed from V and 0 bases from J, the gap between germline ends came to 7 bases. The germline V gene encodes CDR1 SGDLS and CDR2 YYNGEE. This CDR3 is built from 14 residues. The CDR3 protein is CASSVDAFSYEQYF. The CDR3 region has the DNA TGTGCCAGCAGCGTAGACGCTTTCTCCTACGAGCAGTACTTC.

The chain recombines TRBV11-2 with TRBJ2-2; TRBD1 matches 7 bases. From germline, CDR1 is SGHAT and CDR2 FQNNGV. The CDR3 has 15 residues. V lost 5 bases to trimming and J lost 5 bases; unmatched junction nucleotides: 8. The chain's CDR3 is CASSLSDRVTGELFF. CDR3 bases: TGTGCCAGCAGCCTCTCCGACAGGGTAACCGGGGAGCTGTTTTTT.

This chain uses TRBV5-6 with TRBJ2-1; 7 bases agree with TRBD1. V was pared by 1 base and J by 10 bases, with 2 bases of the junction left unmatched. This CDR3 has 12 residues. Germline assignment: CDR1 SGHDT and CDR2 YYEEEE. CDR3 loop: CASSLMTGEQFF. In nucleotides, the CDR3 is TGTGCCAGCAGCTTGATGACAGGGGAGCAGTTCTTC.

This clonotype has a count of ten or more. The rearrangement links TRBV28 to TRBJ1-6, with TRBD1 as a possible D gene (5 bases). V was cut by 6 bases and J by 0 bases, with 12 bases left in between. The CDR3 contains 16 residues. In germline, CDR1 is MDHEN, CDR2 SYDVKM. The CDR3 DNA is TGTGCCAGCAGCACGCTTAGGGGCTCCTATAATTCACCCCTCCACTTT. Its translation: CASSTLRGSYNSPLHF.

This clonotype was counted ten times or more. The rearrangement uses TRBV28 and TRBJ2-3; D tentatively fits TRBD1 or TRBD2 (6 bases each). V was clipped by 5 bases and J by 5 bases, with 11 bases between them. Germline CDR1 and CDR2: MDHEN and SYDVKM. The CDR3 is 13 amino acids. This chain's CDR3 is CASSPGAEDTQYF. DNA of the CDR3: TGTGCCAGCAGTCCGGGGGCCGAAGATACGCAGTATTTT.

The gene calls are TRBV9 and TRBJ2-7; D unclear. Trimming left V 0 bases short and J 1 base short, with 8 bases between. This CDR3 contains 14 residues. Germline V gene lookup returns CDR1 SGDLS and CDR2 YYNGEE. The CDR3 is CASSVETHSYEQYF. The CDR3, as DNA: TGTGCCAGCAGCGTAGAGACGCATTCCTACGAGCAGTACTTC. Full variable domain (rest looked up from reference TRBV9 and TRBJ2-7): DSGVTQTPKHLITATGQRVTLRCSPRSGDLSVYWYQQSLDQGLQFLIQYYNGEERAKGNILERFSAQQFPDLHSELNLSSLELGDSALYFCASSVETHSYEQYFGPGTRLTVT.

The CDR3 nucleotides are TGTGCCACCAGCCAGACAGGGGGCTCCCAAGAGACCCAGTACTTC. It is translated as CATSQTGGSQETQYF. The gene calls are TRBV24-1 and TRBJ2-5, with TRBD1 identical over 10 bases. Germline values: CDR1 KGHDR, CDR2 SFDVKD. The CDR3 contains 15 residues. V lost 7 bases and J lost 1; bases outside the gene matches: 5.

The genes are TRBV4-2 and TRBJ1-5, with TRBD1 identical over 8 bases. The length of the CDR3 is 16 residues. J gave up 6 bases and V 0 bases, and 7 bases lay outside the gene matches. Germline CDR1 reads LGHNA; CDR2 reads YNFKEQ. The CDR3 DNA is TGTGCCAGCAGCCAAGACTCGGGACAGGAGCGTCAGCCCCAGCATTTT. Translating gives CASSQDSGQERQPQHF.

This clonotype appeared many times. The chain links TRBV5-1 to TRBJ2-5, with 7 bases aligning to TRBD1. The CDR3 runs 14 residues. The ends lost 4 bases at V and 1 base at J; junction bases unmatched: 4. Germline CDR1 is SGHRS and CDR2 is YFSETQ. The CDR3 region is CASSIGTVQETQYF. DNA of the CDR3: TGCGCCAGCAGCATAGGGACAGTCCAAGAGACCCAGTACTTC.

This clonotype has only a few counts. The rearrangement uses TRBV11-1 and TRBJ2-7, with D hard to call. Germline CDR1 and CDR2: SGHAT and FQDESV (reference sequence). This CDR3 has 12 amino acids. With 5 bases removed from V and 2 bases from J, the gap between germline ends came to 7 bases. The CDR3 sequence: CASSLDTYEQYF. The CDR3 DNA reads as TGTGCCAGCAGCCTTGATACCTACGAGCAGTACTTC.

There are many counts of this clonotype. The CDR3 DNA is TGTGCCATCAGTGAGTCTTCTAGCGGCCAACTTAGCACGCAGTATTTT. This codes for CAISESSSGQLSTQYF. J is TRBJ2-3 and V is TRBV10-3; 7 bases line up with TRBD2. This CDR3 comprises 16 residues. Looked up from germline, CDR1 is ENHRY and CDR2 is SYGVKD. The ends lost 0 bases at V and 9 bases at J; junction bases unmatched: 12.

The chain's CDR3 is CASSQVLNQPQHF. The CDR3 nucleotides are TGTGCCAGCAGCCAAGTCTTGAATCAGCCCCAGCATTTT. The chain has TRBV4-2 and TRBJ1-5, with unresolved D. The CDR3 extends over 13 amino acids. V shed 1 base and J shed 4 bases, with 5 bases lying between them. Germline assignment: CDR1 LGHNA and CDR2 YNFKEQ.

This clonotype was seen more than once but under ten times. The rearrangement joins TRBV5-1 to TRBJ2-5; possible D gene TRBD2, 5 bases. Trimming left V 4 bases short and J 5 bases short, with 12 bases between. Germline assignment: CDR1 SGHRS and CDR2 YFSETQ. The CDR3 contains 13 residues. Written as DNA, the CDR3 is TGCGCCAGCAGCACCGACTACTGGGAGACCCAGTACTTC. Amino acids: CASSTDYWETQYF.

The V gene is TRBV6-5, the J gene TRBJ2-5, with D perhaps TRBD2 (5 bases). Trimming pared 6 bases from V and 1 base from J, leaving 12 bases between. CDR3 size: 14 residues. The germline V gene has CDR1 MNHEY and CDR2 SVGAGI. The CDR3 loop reads CASRRATIQETQYF. DNA of the CDR3: TGTGCCAGCAGGAGGGCCACGATCCAAGAGACCCAGTACTTC.